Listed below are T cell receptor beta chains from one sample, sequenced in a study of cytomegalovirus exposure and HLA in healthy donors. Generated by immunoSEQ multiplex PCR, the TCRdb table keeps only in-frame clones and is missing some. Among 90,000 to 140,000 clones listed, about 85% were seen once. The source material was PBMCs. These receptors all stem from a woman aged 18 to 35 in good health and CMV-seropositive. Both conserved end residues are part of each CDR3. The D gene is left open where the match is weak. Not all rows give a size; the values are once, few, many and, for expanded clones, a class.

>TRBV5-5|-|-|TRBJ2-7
TGTGCCAGCAGCCCTGGGCTTATCCCCACCTACGAGCAGTACTTC
CASSPGLIPTYEQYF
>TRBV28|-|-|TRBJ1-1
TGTGCCAGCAGTTTGGGCCCCCCGGGAGGGGTAGCTTTCTTT
CASSLGPPGGVAFF
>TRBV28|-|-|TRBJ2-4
TGTGCCAGCAGTTTTGTCGACAGAGACAAAAACATTCAGTACTTC
CASSFVDRDKNIQYF
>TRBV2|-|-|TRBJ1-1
TGTGCCAGCAGTTGGTCAGTTCCTGAAGCTTTCTTT
CASSWSVPEAFF
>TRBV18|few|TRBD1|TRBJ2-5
TGTGCCAGCTCACCGCGGACAGGGGAGACCCAGTACTTC
CASSPRTGETQYF
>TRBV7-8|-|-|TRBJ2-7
TGTGCCAGCAGCCTCCAGGGGAAGAGCTCCTACGAGCAGTACTTC
CASSLQGKSSYEQYF
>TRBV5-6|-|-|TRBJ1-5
TGTGCCAGCAGCCAGGGTGCGGTTGGGCAGCCCCAGCATTTT
CASSQGAVGQPQHF
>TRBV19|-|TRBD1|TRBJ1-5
TGTGCCAGTAGTTCGACAGGGATATATCAGCCCCAGCATTTT
CASSSTGIYQPQHF
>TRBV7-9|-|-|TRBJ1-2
TGTGCCAGCACCCTACAGGGTATCTATGGCTACACCTTC
CASTLQGIYGYTF
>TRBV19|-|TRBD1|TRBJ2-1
TGTGCCAGTAGTATGGGACAGGGGAGCTACAATGAGCAGTTCTTC
CASSMGQGSYNEQFF
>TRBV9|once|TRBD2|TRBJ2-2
TGTGCCAGCAGCCCCCATGGGCGGCTAGCGGGGGCGCCGGGAGCCGGGGAGCTGTTTTTT
CASSPHGRLAGAPGAGELFF
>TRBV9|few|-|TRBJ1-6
TGTGCCAGCAGCGGGGGCTTAGCTTCACCCCTCCACTTT
CASSGGLASPLHF
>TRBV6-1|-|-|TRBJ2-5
TGTGCCACCGGTCAAGACATTCAGCCCCAGTACTTC
CATGQDIQPQYF
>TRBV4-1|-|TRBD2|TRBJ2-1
TGCGCCAGCAGCCAATCGCTAGCGGGTATTGAGCAGTTCTTC
CASSQSLAGIEQFF
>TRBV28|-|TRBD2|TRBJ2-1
TGTGCCAGCAGCTCTTCTCTGGGGACTAGCGGGAGGGTGGAGCAGTTCTTC
CASSSSLGTSGRVEQFF
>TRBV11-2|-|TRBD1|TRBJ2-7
TGTGCCAGCAGTTTCAGACAGGGGTCCGAGCAGTACTTC
CASSFRQGSEQYF
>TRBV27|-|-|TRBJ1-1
TGTGCCAGCAGTTTAGGGGGGGAGGGCACTGAAGCTTTCTTT
CASSLGGEGTEAFF
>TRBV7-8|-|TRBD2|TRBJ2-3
TGTGCCAGCAGCTTATTTGGCGGGGGGGCCACAGATACGCAGTATTTT
CASSLFGGGATDTQYF
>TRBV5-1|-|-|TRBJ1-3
TGCGCCAGCAGCTTTGGGCAAGGTGGAAACACCATATATTTT
CASSFGQGGNTIYF
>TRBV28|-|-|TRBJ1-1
TGTGCCAGCAGACCCGGGACACCTGAAGCTTTCTTT
CASRPGTPEAFF
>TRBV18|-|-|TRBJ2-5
TGTGCCAGCTCACCAGCAGAGGTTGCGGAGACCCAGTACTTC
CASSPAEVAETQYF
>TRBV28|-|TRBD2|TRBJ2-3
TGTGCCAGCTCCCGCTCCGGTGCGGGAGGGCCAAATACGCAGTATTTT
CASSRSGAGGPNTQYF
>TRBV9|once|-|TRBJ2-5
TGTGCCAGCAGCGCCGGCAGGTACCAAGAGACCCAGTACTTC
CASSAGRYQETQYF
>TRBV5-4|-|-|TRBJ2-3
TGTGCCAGCAGCCGTGGGCGGCAGGGTGCAGATACGCAGTATTTT
CASSRGRQGADTQYF
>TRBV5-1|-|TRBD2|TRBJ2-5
TGCGCCAGCAGCGCCCAGGGACTAGCGGGAAAGACCGGGGAGACCCAGTACTTC
CASSAQGLAGKTGETQYF
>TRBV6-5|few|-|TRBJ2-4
TGTGCCAGCAGTGACCAGGACATTCAGTACTTC
CASSDQDIQYF
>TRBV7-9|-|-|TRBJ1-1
TGTGCCAGCAGCTTATCCGGGAACACTGAAGCTTTCTTT
CASSLSGNTEAFF
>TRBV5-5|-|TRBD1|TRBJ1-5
TGTGCCAGCAGCTTGGCGGGTGACAGGGCTCAGCCCCAGCATTTT
CASSLAGDRAQPQHF
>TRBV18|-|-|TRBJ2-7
TGTGCCAGCTCTTCATCAGGTGCCGAGCAGTACTTC
CASSSSGAEQYF
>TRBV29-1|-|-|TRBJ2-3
TGCAGCGTTGTGTACGGAGATACGCAGTATTTT
CSVVYGDTQYF
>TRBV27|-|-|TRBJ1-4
TGTGCCAGCAGTCCCCTCGGTGATGAAAAACTGTTTTTT
CASSPLGDEKLFF
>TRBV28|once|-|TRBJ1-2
TGTGCCAGCACCAGGACAGAAAACTATGGCTACACCTTC
CASTRTENYGYTF
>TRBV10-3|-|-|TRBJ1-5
TGTGCCATCAGTGGGGCAACAGAGAGTAGGCAGCCCCAGCATTTT
CAISGATESRQPQHF
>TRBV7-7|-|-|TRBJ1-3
TGTGCTAGCAGAGCGCTAAACGGGGGTCTCTCTGGAAACACCATATATTTT
CASRALNGGLSGNTIYF
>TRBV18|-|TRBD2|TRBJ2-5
TGTGCCAGCTCACCACTTCCCCTAGCGGGAGCTAATAGTGGAGAGACCCAGTACTTC
CASSPLPLAGANSGETQYF
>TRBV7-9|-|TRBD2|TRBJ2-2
TGTGCCAGCAGCTTAGGCGCTAGCGGGAGTACCGGGGAGCTGTTTTTT
CASSLGASGSTGELFF
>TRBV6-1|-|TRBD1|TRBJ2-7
TGTGCCAGCACAGGACAGGTCCTCTCCTACGAGCAGTACTTC
CASTGQVLSYEQYF
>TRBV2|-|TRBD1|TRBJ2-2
TGTGCCAGCAGTCCGGGACAGACGAACACCGGGGAGCTGTTTTTT
CASSPGQTNTGELFF
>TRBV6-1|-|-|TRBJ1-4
TGTGCCAGCAGTAAAGGGAGGCTTAATGAAAAACTGTTTTTT
CASSKGRLNEKLFF
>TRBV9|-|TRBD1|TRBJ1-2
TGTGCCAGCAGCGGGACAGGGGCGGGCTATGGCTACACCTTC
CASSGTGAGYGYTF
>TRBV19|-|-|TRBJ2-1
TGTGCCAGTAGTCTCCTCGGCGGGGGCAACTCCTACAATGAGCAGTTCTTC
CASSLLGGGNSYNEQFF
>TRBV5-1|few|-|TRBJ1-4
TGCGCCAGCAGCTTGGGAGTCGCGAATGAAAAACTGTTTTTT
CASSLGVANEKLFF
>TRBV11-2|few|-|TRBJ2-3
TGTGCCACCCGTGAGGCCACAGATACGCAGTATTTT
CATREATDTQYF
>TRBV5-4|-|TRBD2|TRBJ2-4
TGTGCCAGCAGCTCCGGGACTAGCTGGTACTTC
CASSSGTSWYF
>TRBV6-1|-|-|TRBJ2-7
TGTGCCAGCAGTGAAGTCCCCGGGAGCACCTACGAGCAGTACTTC
CASSEVPGSTYEQYF
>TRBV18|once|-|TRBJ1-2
TGTGCCAGCTCACAAGACGACACGTCCTATGGCTACACCTTC
CASSQDDTSYGYTF
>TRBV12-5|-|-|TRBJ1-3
TGTGCTAGTGGCCGTCACGTGGACGGGAGCTCTGGAAACACCATATATTTT
CASGRHVDGSSGNTIYF
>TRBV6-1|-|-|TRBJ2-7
TGTGCCAGCAGTAGGGGAGGTTGGGACGAGCAGTACTTC
CASSRGGWDEQYF
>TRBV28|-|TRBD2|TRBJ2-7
TGTGCCAGCAGTCCGTTGACTAGCGGGTACGAGCAGTACTTC
CASSPLTSGYEQYF
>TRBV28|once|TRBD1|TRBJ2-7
TGTGCCAGCACCCCCTCCGGGACAGGGGCAAGGGAGCAGTACTTC
CASTPSGTGAREQYF
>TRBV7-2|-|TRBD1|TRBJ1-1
TGTGCCAGCAGCTTCGATACAGGGGGCACTGAAGCTTTCTTT
CASSFDTGGTEAFF
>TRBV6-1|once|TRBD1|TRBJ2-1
TGTGCCAGCAGCGAAGACAGGGTAATTAATGAGCAGTTCTTC
CASSEDRVINEQFF
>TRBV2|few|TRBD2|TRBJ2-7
TGTGCCAGCAGCCGGGAGGGTATCGAGCAGTACTTC
CASSREGIEQYF
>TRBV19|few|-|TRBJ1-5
TGTGCCAGTAGTATAGATTGGTCGGGTAATCAGCCCCAGCATTTT
CASSIDWSGNQPQHF
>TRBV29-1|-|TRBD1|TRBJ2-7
TGCAGCGCTGAGGGGGCCCCACCCTATTCCTACGAGCAGTACTTC
CSAEGAPPYSYEQYF
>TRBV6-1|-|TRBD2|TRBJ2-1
TGTGCCAGCACTCCGGGACTAGCGGGACCGAATGAGCAGTTCTTC
CASTPGLAGPNEQFF
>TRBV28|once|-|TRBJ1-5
TGTGCCAGCAGTCACCAGGGCCCCAGGAAGCCCCAGCATTTT
CASSHQGPRKPQHF
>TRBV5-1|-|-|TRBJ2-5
TGCGCCAGCACTAACGGGGGGCTAAAGGTGGAGACCCAGTACTTC
CASTNGGLKVETQYF
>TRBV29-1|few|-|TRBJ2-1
TGCAGCGTTGAAGATCCCCAGCGGACCTCCTACAATGAGCAGTTCTTC
CSVEDPQRTSYNEQFF